Described below is a single T cell receptor (beta chain) sequence and its context. Profiling relied on immunoSEQ multiplex PCR, and the TCRdb table lists in-frame clones only, not all of them. The repertoire holds 20,000 to 25,000 clones, with roughly nine tenths as singletons. The CDR3 has 14 residues. Germline lookup yields CDR1 SGHDT and CDR2 YYEEEE. V lost 0 bases to trimming and J lost 4 bases, with 10 bases between them. This sample was included in a study of graft-versus-host responses after intestinal transplantation. Study at large: Induction using anti-thymocyte globulin, followed by tacrolimus and steroids for 2 to 4 years, was given to all recipients.

The chain combines TRBV5-6 with TRBJ1-2; D is perhaps TRBD1 (6 bases). The receptor comes from a human patient who received an intestinal transplant, so some T cells may come from the graft donor. Sequenced material: PBMCs, taken roughly ten weeks after intestinal transplantation. This CDR3 reads CASSLDRAGYGYTF. DNA for the CDR3: TGTGCCAGCAGCTTGGACAGGGCTGGCTATGGCTACACCTTC.